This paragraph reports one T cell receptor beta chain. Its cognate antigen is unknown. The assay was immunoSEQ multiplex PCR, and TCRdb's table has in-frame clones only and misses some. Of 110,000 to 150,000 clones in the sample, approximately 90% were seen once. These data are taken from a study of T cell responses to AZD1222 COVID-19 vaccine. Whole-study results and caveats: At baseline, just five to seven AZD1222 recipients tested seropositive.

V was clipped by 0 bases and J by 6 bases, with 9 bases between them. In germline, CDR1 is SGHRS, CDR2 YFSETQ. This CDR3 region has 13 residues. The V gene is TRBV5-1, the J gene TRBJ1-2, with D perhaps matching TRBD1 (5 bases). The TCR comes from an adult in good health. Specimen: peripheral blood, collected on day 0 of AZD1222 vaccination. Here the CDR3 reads CASSLVEGNGYTF. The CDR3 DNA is TGCGCCAGCAGCTTGGTGGAGGGGAATGGCTACACCTTC.